The sequence of this T cell receptor (beta chain) was determined in a study of blood T cell repertoires in COVID-19. This table comes from immunoSEQ multiplex PCR, and its TCRdb copy is limited to in-frame clones, with some not included. The repertoire holds 180,000 or so clones, with roughly 84% as singletons. The CDR3 is 14 amino acids. Germline V CDR1 and CDR2: SGHAT, FQDESV (reference sequence). Trimming pared 5 bases from V and 3 bases from J, leaving 11 bases between. This TCR derives from a woman aged 55 to 70 who had recovered from COVID-19. The sequencing sample was made of PBMCs or T cells enriched from blood (not recorded which). The V and J genes are TRBV11-1 and TRBJ1-3, with D tentatively TRBD1 (6 bases). The CDR3 reads CASSLDRLGNTIYF. For the CDR3, the DNA is TGTGCCAGCAGCCTGGACAGACTTGGAAACACCATATATTTT.